Below are 27 T cell receptor beta chains sequenced from a single sample in a study of CD8 T cells in Susac syndrome. cDNA came from roughly 0.53 to 1 ug RNA primed by random hexamers. MiXCR, run by TCRdb on the immunoSEQ multiplex PCR reads, gives a single entry per CDR3 protein. The sample consists of about 180,000 distinct CDR3 sequences, approximately 95% of them appearing once. The sample taken for sequencing was CD8+ T cells from PBMCs. The receptors were sampled from a human donor with multiple sclerosis.

This chain links TRBV14 with TRBJ1-2; D remains unclear. There are 15 residues in the CDR3. Germline CDR1 is SGHDN and CDR2 is FVKESK. V was shortened by 3 bases and J by 4 bases, with 15 bases between the two germline ends. DNA of the CDR3: TGTGCCAGCAGCCACGGAGGGTATCATACCTATGGCTACACCTTC. This translates into CASSHGGYHTYGYTF.

The genes are TRBV20-1 and TRBJ2-1, with a weak D call TRBD2 (5 bases). V was pared by 0 bases and J by 0 bases, with 15 bases between. In germline, CDR1 is DFQATT, CDR2 SNEGSKA (reference sequence). The CDR3 extends over 17 amino acids. The CDR3 nucleotides are TGCAGTGCTAGAGAATCACTAGTCCCCAGCTCCTACAATGAGCAGTTCTTC. Amino acids: CSARESLVPSSYNEQFF.

The chain links TRBV2 to TRBJ2-1; TRBD2 matches at 12 bases. CDR1 is SNHLY and CDR2 is FYNNEI in the germline V gene. This CDR3 is built from 14 residues. Trimming took 7 bases from V and 8 from J; bases not matched to a gene: 6. The CDR3 sequence is CASMKTSGSHEQFF. The CDR3 DNA reads as TGTGCCAGCATGAAGACTAGCGGGAGCCATGAGCAGTTCTTC.

The gene calls are TRBV9 and TRBJ1-2; D is unclear. V dropped 0 bases and J dropped 2 bases, with 8 bases sitting between them. The CDR3 has 14 amino acids. CDR1 SGDLS and CDR2 YYNGEE come from the germline V gene. This CDR3 reads CASSVGGENYGYTF. Written as DNA, the CDR3 is TGTGCCAGCAGCGTAGGGGGAGAGAACTATGGCTACACCTTC.

This chain uses TRBV7-9 with TRBJ2-1; unclear D gene. The CDR3 has 12 residues. Trimming cost V 2 bases and J 6 bases, with 5 bases left between them. CDR1 is SEHNR, CDR2 FQNEAQ, per germline (reference sequence). CDR3 in DNA: TGTGCCAGCAGCTTAAACCTCAATGAGCAGTTCTTC. It specifies CASSLNLNEQFF.

This chain links TRBV19 with TRBJ1-2, with D unclear. Germline V gene data show CDR1 as LNHDA and CDR2 as SQIVND (reference sequence). The CDR3 covers 15 residues. V was cut by 1 base and J by 2 bases, with 11 bases left in between. The CDR3 loop reads CASSIAEQYNYGYTF. CDR3 nucleotides: TGTGCCAGTAGTATAGCGGAGCAGTACAACTATGGCTACACCTTC. Complete variable domain (other parts from reference TRBV19 and TRBJ1-2): DGGITQSPKYLFRKEGQNVTLSCEQNLNHDAMYWYRQDPGQGLRLIYYSQIVNDFQKGDIAEGYSVSREKKESFPLTVTSAQKNPTAFYLCASSIAEQYNYGYTFGSGTRLTVV.

The gene calls are TRBV6-2 or TRBV6-3 and TRBJ2-7; possible D gene TRBD1, 9 bases. With 10 bases removed from V and 7 bases from J, the gap between germline ends came to 17 bases. Germline V gene lookup returns CDR1 MNHEY and CDR2 SVGEGT. The CDR3 totals 12 residues. CDR3 DNA sequence: TGTGCCAACGGGACAGGGACTAGGGAGCAGTACTTC. Protein sequence: CANGTGTREQYF.

This rearrangement joins TRBV15 to TRBJ1-1; 7 bases match TRBD1. There are 13 residues in the CDR3. CDR1 LNHNV and CDR2 YYDKDF come from the germline V gene (reference sequence). Germline trimming cut 3 bases from V and 6 bases from J; bases unmatched to any gene: 4. The DNA of the CDR3 is TGTGCCACCAGCAGGACAGGGAGCGCTGAAGCTTTCTTT. It is translated as CATSRTGSAEAFF. Looking up the rest from reference TRBV15 and TRBJ1-1 gives the full variable domain: DAMVIQNPRYQVTQFGKPVTLSCSQTLNHNVMYWYQQKSSQAPKLLFHYYDKDFNNEADTPDNFQSRRPNTSFCFLDIRSPGLGDTAMYLCATSRTGSAEAFFGQGTRLTVV.

The rearrangement uses TRBV2 and TRBJ2-7; D is ambiguous. Germline-derived CDR1 and CDR2 are SNHLY and FYNNEI. CDR3 length: 13 residues. The V and J ends lost 6 bases and 4 bases respectively, with 13 bases between them. CDR3 DNA sequence: TGTGCCAGCAGCCCCGAAGAGGAGTACGAGCAGTACTTC. Translation: CASSPEEEYEQYF.

The rearrangement uses TRBV9 and TRBJ1-2, with D possibly being TRBD1 (6 bases). V lost 3 bases and J 10 bases, leaving 16 bases between the germline ends. Germline V gene sequence: CDR1 SGDLS, CDR2 YYNGEE. The CDR3 is 13 amino acids. The CDR3 is CASSGWGRLDYTF. Written as DNA, the CDR3 is TGTGCCAGCAGCGGTTGGGGGCGCCTCGACTACACCTTC. The variable domain in full, completed from reference TRBV9 and TRBJ1-2, reads DSGVTQTPKHLITATGQRVTLRCSPRSGDLSVYWYQQSLDQGLQFLIQYYNGEERAKGNILERFSAQQFPDLHSELNLSSLELGDSALYFCASSGWGRLDYTFGSGTRLTVV.

The genes are TRBV27 and TRBJ2-7; a possible D gene is TRBD1 (6 bases). The germline V gene has CDR1 MNHEY and CDR2 SMNVEV (reference sequence). V was pared by 5 bases and J by 2 bases, with 13 bases between. The CDR3 has 14 amino acids. The CDR3 nucleotides read TGTGCCAGCAGTCCCCGGACAGTCCCCTACGAGCAGTACTTC. It specifies CASSPRTVPYEQYF.

This rearrangement joins TRBV4-1 to TRBJ1-3; D unclear. V was trimmed by 2 bases and J by 0 bases, leaving 26 bases between them. The germline V gene has CDR1 MGHRA and CDR2 YSYEKL. The CDR3 runs 21 residues. This chain's CDR3 is CASSQWSSQSRAASSGNTIYF. CDR3 in DNA: TGCGCCAGCAGCCAATGGTCATCACAGTCTAGGGCAGCGTCCTCTGGAAACACCATATATTTT.

The rearrangement joins TRBV7-3 to TRBJ2-1; 7 bases align to TRBD2. The CDR3 has 14 amino acids. V lost 3 bases, J lost 8 bases, and 7 bases stayed unmatched. The germline V gene has CDR1 SGHTA and CDR2 FQGTGA. The CDR3 nucleotides read TGTGCCAGCAGCTTTGTGGGAGGGCCCGATGAGCAGTTCTTC. This codes for CASSFVGGPDEQFF.

This clonotype was recorded once. The chain links TRBV28 to TRBJ2-7, with 8 positions matching TRBD1. Trimming at V came to 6 bases and at J to 3 bases, leaving 7 bases not matched to a gene. The V gene's germline CDR1 is MDHEN and CDR2 SYDVKM. The CDR3 contains 14 residues. CDR3 nucleotide sequence: TGTGCCAGCAGGGGTGCCGGACAGGGCTACGAGCAGTACTTC. Amino acid sequence: CASRGAGQGYEQYF.

This chain uses TRBV2 with TRBJ2-6; D uncertain. V was pared by 8 bases and J by 11 bases, with 13 bases between. The CDR3 covers 12 residues. Germline loops: CDR1 SNHLY, CDR2 FYNNEI. CDR3 bases: TGTGCCAGCCTCCAAACGGGCGACGTCCTGACTTTC. It yields the protein CASLQTGDVLTF.

V is TRBV20-1 and J is TRBJ2-7; D assignment may be TRBD1 or TRBD2 (6 bases each). Germline-derived CDR1 and CDR2 are DFQATT and SNEGSKA (reference sequence). The V and J ends lost 0 bases and 3 bases respectively, with 15 bases between them. This CDR3 contains 15 residues. Written as DNA, the CDR3 is TGCAGTGCTAGAGATGTATTCAGGGGAGGCTACGAGCAGTACTTC. Residues: CSARDVFRGGYEQYF.

The J gene is TRBJ1-1, the V gene TRBV19; D is possibly TRBD1 (5 bases). This CDR3 is built from 13 residues. Deletions cut 4 bases from V and 1 base from J, with 7 bases between. Germline assignment: CDR1 LNHDA and CDR2 SQIVND (reference sequence). The CDR3 is CASSSQGNTEAFF. The CDR3 nucleotides read TGTGCCAGTAGTAGTCAGGGGAACACTGAAGCTTTCTTT.

The chain joins TRBV28 to TRBJ2-7; TRBD2 matches at 11 bases. Looked up from germline, CDR1 is MDHEN and CDR2 is SYDVKM. The trim removed 4 bases at V and 5 bases at J, leaving 7 bases unmatched. There are 15 residues in the CDR3. CDR3 sequence reads: CASSSPGLAVHEQYF. The CDR3 nucleotides read TGTGCCAGCAGTTCACCGGGACTAGCGGTCCACGAGCAGTACTTC.

The chain couples TRBV30 to TRBJ2-7; TRBD1 matches at 7 bases. This CDR3 has 11 amino acids. With 6 bases clipped from V and 4 bases from J, the junction kept 3 bases outside the gene matches. CDR1 GTSNPN and CDR2 SVGIG come from the germline V gene (reference sequence). The chain's CDR3 is CACDRDYEQYF. The CDR3 DNA is TGTGCCTGTGACAGGGATTACGAGCAGTACTTC.

The chain has TRBV20-1 and TRBJ2-1; D might be TRBD2 (6 bases). Germline lookup yields CDR1 DFQATT and CDR2 SNEGSKA (reference sequence). V lost 7 bases, J lost 1 base, and 14 bases lay in between. The CDR3 has 14 amino acids. Written as DNA, the CDR3 is TGCAGTGTGGGCGGGAAAGCGTCCTACAATGAGCAGTTCTTC. Protein: CSVGGKASYNEQFF.

V usage is TRBV5-4 and J usage is TRBJ1-3, with D unresolved. This CDR3 contains 15 residues. CDR1 and CDR2 (germline): SGHNT, YYREEE (reference sequence). V was cut by 0 bases and J by 2 bases, with 9 bases left in between. CDR3 sequence: CASSLAIGPGNTIYF. The CDR3 coding sequence is TGTGCCAGCAGCTTGGCCATAGGGCCTGGAAACACCATATATTTT.

The chain links TRBV19 to TRBJ2-7; tentatively, D is TRBD1 (5 bases). CDR3 size: 14 residues. Trimming pared 6 bases from V and 3 bases from J, leaving 15 bases between. In germline, CDR1 is LNHDA, CDR2 SQIVND (reference sequence). The CDR3 loop is CASSDSDKNYEQYF. In DNA, the CDR3 is TGTGCCAGTAGCGATTCGGACAAAAACTACGAGCAGTACTTC.

This chain uses TRBV20-1 with TRBJ2-1, with D perhaps being TRBD1 or TRBD2 (5 bases each). Germline lookup yields CDR1 DFQATT and CDR2 SNEGSKA (reference sequence). Trimming stripped 2 bases from V and 4 bases from J, with 15 bases between. The CDR3 runs to 15 residues. The CDR3 loop reads CSARQGRWRYNEQFF. For the CDR3, the DNA is TGCAGTGCTAGACAGGGACGGTGGAGGTACAATGAGCAGTTCTTC.

This clonotype came up once. The V call is TRBV27, the J call TRBJ2-2; D call uncertain. There are 13 residues in the CDR3. Trimming cost V 6 bases and J 5 bases, with 10 bases left between them. Germline CDR1 and CDR2: MNHEY and SMNVEV (reference sequence). CDR3 sequence: CASSPVFTGELFF. CDR3 DNA: TGTGCCAGCAGCCCCGTGTTTACCGGGGAGCTGTTTTTT.

The J gene is TRBJ2-5, the V gene TRBV20-1; D call uncertain. This CDR3 is built from 12 residues. The germline V gene encodes CDR1 DFQATT and CDR2 SNEGSKA (reference sequence). The V end was cut by 3 bases, the J end by 1 base, with 6 bases between. The DNA of the CDR3 is TGCAGTGCTAGTGGGCCCCAAGAGACCCAGTACTTC. As protein: CSASGPQETQYF.

This clonotype was recorded only once. The chain uses TRBV28 and TRBJ2-3; TRBD2 matches 9 bases. With V trimmed by 4 bases and J by 5 bases, 10 bases remained unmatched. This CDR3 contains 16 residues. Germline V gene data show CDR1 as MDHEN and CDR2 as SYDVKM. The CDR3 DNA reads TGTGCCAGCAGTTCCCGGACTAGCGCAGGGGAAGATACGCAGTATTTT. It codes for CASSSRTSAGEDTQYF.

The chain couples TRBV12-3 or TRBV12-4 to TRBJ2-3; tentatively, D is TRBD1 or TRBD2 (5 bases each). The CDR3 is made up of 13 amino acids. V gave up 8 bases and J gave up 1 base, with 10 bases separating them. CDR3 residues: CASGTARTDTQYF. The DNA of the CDR3 is TGTGCCAGCGGGACCGCACGCACAGATACGCAGTATTTT.